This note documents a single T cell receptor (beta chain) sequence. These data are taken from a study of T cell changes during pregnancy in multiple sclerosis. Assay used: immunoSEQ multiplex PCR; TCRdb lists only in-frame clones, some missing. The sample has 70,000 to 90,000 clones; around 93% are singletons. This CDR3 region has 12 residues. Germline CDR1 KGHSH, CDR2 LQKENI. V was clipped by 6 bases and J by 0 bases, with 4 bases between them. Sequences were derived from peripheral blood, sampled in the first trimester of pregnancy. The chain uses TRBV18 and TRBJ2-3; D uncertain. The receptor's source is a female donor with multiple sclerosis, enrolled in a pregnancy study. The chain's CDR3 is CASSGSTDTQYF. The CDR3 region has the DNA TGTGCCAGCTCCGGGAGCACAGATACGCAGTATTTT.